These 29 T cell receptor beta chains were all obtained from the same sample, sequenced in a study of blood T cell repertoires in COVID-19. The protocol was immunoSEQ multiplex PCR, while the TCRdb copy is restricted to in-frame clones and leaves out a portion. Here the sample spans fewer than 250,000 clones, approximately 80% being singletons. The source material was peripheral blood. The receptors shown here come from a woman in her fifties or sixties with active or convalescent COVID-19.

The chain links TRBV18 to TRBJ1-3; D is possibly TRBD1 (6 bases). V lost 5 bases and J 9 bases, leaving 23 bases between the germline ends. This CDR3 spans 16 amino acids. The germline V gene has CDR1 KGHSH and CDR2 LQKENI. The CDR3: CASSAARGTLLATIYF. In DNA form, the CDR3 reads TGTGCCAGCTCAGCCGCGAGGGGGACCCTCCTCGCCACCATATATTTT.

The chain has TRBV6-6 and TRBJ2-7; TRBD2 matches at 11 bases. V lost 6 bases and J lost 3; bases outside the gene matches: 7. From germline, CDR1 is MNHNY and CDR2 SVGAGI (reference sequence). CDR3 length: 15 amino acids. The CDR3 DNA is TGTGCCAGCAGCCTATTAGGGACTAGCGGCTACGAGCAGTACTTC. Protein product: CASSLLGTSGYEQYF.

The chain employs TRBV2 and TRBJ2-3, with a weak D call TRBD2 (6 bases). Trimming removed 6 bases at V and 5 bases at J, with 12 bases between. This CDR3 region has 13 residues. Germline V gene sequence: CDR1 SNHLY, CDR2 FYNNEI. The CDR3 region is CASRLQAGDTQYF. The DNA of the CDR3 is TGTGCCAGCAGATTACAAGCGGGAGATACGCAGTATTTT.

This chain links TRBV6-6 with TRBJ1-5, with D tentatively TRBD1 (6 bases). The CDR3 is made up of 15 amino acids. Trimming took off 5 bases at V and 5 bases at J, with 16 bases between the two ends. Germline CDR1 is MNHNY and CDR2 is SVGAGI (reference sequence). The CDR3 loop reads CASSLDRTTDQPQHF. As DNA, the CDR3 is TGTGCCAGCAGTCTTGACAGGACCACCGATCAGCCCCAGCATTTT.

The chain uses TRBV19 and TRBJ2-3; D possibly corresponds to TRBD2 (6 bases). With 3 bases removed from V and 0 bases from J, the gap between germline ends came to 13 bases. CDR1 LNHDA and CDR2 SQIVND come from the germline V gene (reference sequence). There are 16 residues in the CDR3. CDR3 bases: TGTGCCAGTAGTATCGGCAGCGGGCCTAGCACAGATACGCAGTATTTT. This sequence encodes CASSIGSGPSTDTQYF.

V gene TRBV29-1 combines with J gene TRBJ2-7; the match to TRBD2 covers 7 bases. From germline, CDR1 is SQVTM and CDR2 ANQGSEA. The CDR3 length is 16 residues. V was pared by 6 bases and J by 3 bases, with 17 bases of the junction left unmatched. CDR3 sequence (DNA): TGCAGCGTCCGAGTTCCCCTAGCGGAGAGGGGCTACGAGCAGTACTTC. The encoded protein is CSVRVPLAERGYEQYF.

The rearrangement links TRBV15 to TRBJ1-4, with 7 bases fitting TRBD1. V lost 3 bases to trimming and J lost 4 bases; unmatched junction nucleotides: 5. The CDR3 is made up of 15 amino acids. From germline, CDR1 is LNHNV and CDR2 YYDKDF (reference sequence). The CDR3 protein is CATSSRQGSNEKLFF. The CDR3 DNA is TGTGCCACCAGCAGCAGACAGGGAAGTAATGAAAAACTGTTTTTT.

The chain carries TRBV5-4 and TRBJ2-2; tentative D call: TRBD2 (6 bases). Trimming left V 2 bases short and J 4 bases short, with 12 bases between. CDR1 and CDR2 (germline): SGHNT, YYREEE (reference sequence). This CDR3 is built from 15 residues. DNA for the CDR3: TGTGCCAGCAGCTTTCCGGGGGAGACCACCGGGGAGCTGTTTTTT. It specifies CASSFPGETTGELFF.

The chain joins TRBV11-2 to TRBJ2-7; a possible D gene is TRBD2 (6 bases). Trimming removed 0 bases from V and 9 bases from J, with 21 bases in between. The CDR3 has 16 amino acids. The germline gives CDR1 SGHAT, CDR2 FQNNGV. The CDR3 region is CASSLDVFGGTIGQYF. CDR3 in DNA: TGTGCCAGCAGCTTAGATGTGTTTGGCGGGACGATAGGGCAGTACTTC. Looking up the rest from reference TRBV11-2 and TRBJ2-7 gives the full variable domain: EAGVAQSPRYKIIEKRQSVAFWCNPISGHATLYWYQQILGQGPKLLIQFQNNGVVDDSQLPKDRFSAERLKGVDSTLKIQPAKLEDSAVYLCASSLDVFGGTIGQYFGPGTRLTVT.

The V and J genes are TRBV6-5 and TRBJ1-1; the D is unclear. The ends were cut back, 7 bases at V and 2 bases at J, with 11 bases in the middle. The CDR3 extends over 13 amino acids. Looked up from germline, CDR1 is MNHEY and CDR2 is SVGAGI. CDR3 protein: CASIGNQNTEAFF. CDR3 nucleotides: TGTGCCAGCATCGGGAATCAAAACACTGAAGCTTTCTTT.

This clone is a singleton in its sample. The chain is built from TRBV19 and TRBJ1-1, with D perhaps TRBD1 (6 bases). CDR3 length: 13 residues. Looked up from germline, CDR1 is LNHDA and CDR2 is SQIVND (reference sequence). The germline V and J ends were trimmed by 9 bases and 5 bases, with 16 bases remaining between them. The CDR3 sequence: CASRFQGSTEAFF. The CDR3 DNA reads as TGTGCCAGCCGTTTCCAGGGGTCGACTGAAGCTTTCTTT.

This clone occurred a few times. V usage is TRBV29-1 and J usage is TRBJ1-1; possible D gene TRBD1, 5 bases. This CDR3 comprises 15 residues. V was cut by 6 bases and J by 0 bases, with 17 bases left in between. Germline CDR1 is SQVTM and CDR2 is ANQGSEA. The CDR3 sequence: CSVGTSSVMNTEAFF. CDR3 sequence (DNA): TGCAGCGTGGGGACTTCTAGTGTCATGAACACTGAAGCTTTCTTT.

In its sample, this clone was seen a few times. This CDR3 is CASSSLAGNYNEQFF. The CDR3 nucleotides read TGTGCCAGCAGCTCTCTAGCGGGAAACTACAATGAGCAGTTCTTC. The chain has TRBV5-6 and TRBJ2-1, with TRBD2 matching 9 bases. With 3 bases clipped from V and 3 bases from J, the junction kept 4 bases outside the gene matches. CDR1 is SGHDT and CDR2 is YYEEEE in the germline V gene. CDR3 length equals 15 residues.

The chain has TRBV12-2 and TRBJ1-2. TRBV12-2 is assigned pseudogene status. The CDR3 loop spans 16 amino acids. The CDR3 DNA reads TGTGCAAGTCGCTTAGCGCGGTCAGATTCTAACTATGGCTACACCTTC. This encodes CASRLARSDSNYGYTF.

In this sample, this clone turned up once. V and J are TRBV19 and TRBJ2-3, with 10 bases matching TRBD1. V lost 3 bases and J lost 2; bases outside the gene matches: 5. Germline V gene sequence: CDR1 LNHDA, CDR2 SQIVND (reference sequence). The CDR3 runs to 16 residues. CDR3 protein: CASSMSGTGVTDTQYF. CDR3 sequence (DNA): TGTGCCAGTAGTATGAGCGGGACAGGGGTCACAGATACGCAGTATTTT. Complete variable domain (other parts from reference TRBV19 and TRBJ2-3): DGGITQSPKYLFRKEGQNVTLSCEQNLNHDAMYWYRQDPGQGLRLIYYSQIVNDFQKGDIAEGYSVSREKKESFPLTVTSAQKNPTAFYLCASSMSGTGVTDTQYFGPGTRLTVL.

J is TRBJ2-7 and V is TRBV19, with D possibly being TRBD1 (6 bases). This CDR3 is 14 amino acids long. The V gene lost 1 base and the J gene lost 3 bases, with 10 bases spanning the gap. The germline gives CDR1 LNHDA, CDR2 SQIVND (reference sequence). The CDR3 sequence: CASSIAGQGYEQYF. CDR3 DNA sequence: TGTGCCAGTAGTATAGCGGGACAAGGCTACGAGCAGTACTTC.

The chain has TRBV12-3 or TRBV12-4 and TRBJ2-5; D ambiguous. V lost 3 bases and J lost 3, with 5 bases in between. The CDR3 is made up of 12 amino acids. The CDR3 bases are TGTGCCAGCAGTTTTACGGAAGAGACCCAGTACTTC. This translates into CASSFTEETQYF.

This chain links TRBV6-2 or TRBV6-3 with TRBJ1-5; 9 bases agree with TRBD1. The CDR3 loop spans 16 amino acids. J gave up 7 bases and V 2 bases, and 9 bases lay outside the gene matches. Germline V lookup: CDR1 MNHEY, CDR2 SVGEGT. This CDR3 reads CASSYAHRGLRQPQHF. The DNA of the CDR3 is TGTGCCAGCAGTTACGCCCACAGGGGGCTTCGGCAGCCCCAGCATTTT.

This chain uses TRBV6-5 with TRBJ2-4; no definite D call. The ends were cut back, 8 bases at V and 8 bases at J, with 16 bases in the middle. The CDR3 loop spans 13 amino acids. Germline loops: CDR1 MNHEY, CDR2 SVGAGI. CDR3 amino acids: CASGLFTQDIQYF. The CDR3 DNA reads TGTGCCAGCGGGCTTTTTACTCAGGACATTCAGTACTTC.

The CDR3: CASSLVAGGYNQPQHF. CDR3 nucleotides: TGTGCCAGCAGTTTAGTGGCAGGGGGCTACAATCAGCCCCAGCATTTT. The chain carries TRBV27 and TRBJ1-5; 8 nucleotides align to TRBD1. CDR1 and CDR2 (germline): MNHEY, SMNVEV (reference sequence). The CDR3 consists of 16 residues. Unmatched junction bases numbered 6, after V lost 2 bases and J lost 3 bases.

This clone is a singleton in its sample. This chain joins TRBV5-1 and TRBJ2-1; TRBD2 might be the D (6 bases). Trimming cost V 0 bases and J 9 bases, with 10 bases left between them. The V gene's germline CDR1 is SGHRS and CDR2 YFSETQ. This CDR3 has 13 amino acids. CDR3 in amino acids: CASSLGLVGEQFF. The CDR3 region has the DNA TGCGCCAGCAGCTTGGGACTAGTGGGTGAGCAGTTCTTC.

This clone is a singleton in its sample. This chain uses TRBV27 with TRBJ2-5; D remains unclear. The germline gives CDR1 MNHEY, CDR2 SMNVEV (reference sequence). With 0 bases removed from V and 5 bases from J, the gap between germline ends came to 13 bases. The CDR3 length is 15 residues. The CDR3 DNA sequence: TGTGCCAGCAGTTTATCGACTCCAAAGTGGGAGACCCAGTACTTC. It specifies CASSLSTPKWETQYF.

The rearrangement uses TRBV11-2 and TRBJ1-3, with D uncertain. This CDR3 has 15 amino acids. Germline V CDR1 and CDR2: SGHAT, FQNNGV. V shed 5 bases and J shed 8 bases, with 19 bases lying between them. The CDR3 nucleotides read TGTGCCAGCAGCCCCTCTAGACCCCCCATGTACACCATATATTTT. It is translated as CASSPSRPPMYTIYF. The full variable domain, completed using reference TRBV11-2 and TRBJ1-3, is EAGVAQSPRYKIIEKRQSVAFWCNPISGHATLYWYQQILGQGPKLLIQFQNNGVVDDSQLPKDRFSAERLKGVDSTLKIQPAKLEDSAVYLCASSPSRPPMYTIYFGEGSWLTVV.

The rearrangement uses TRBV11-2 and TRBJ2-2; perhaps TRBD1 as D (5 bases). Trimming shortened V by 3 bases and J by 0 bases, and 14 bases separated the two germline ends. CDR1 SGHAT and CDR2 FQNNGV come from the germline V gene. This CDR3 contains 17 residues. The CDR3 DNA sequence: TGTGCCAGCAGCTTCCCATTGAGGACACCGAACACCGGGGAGCTGTTTTTT. Its translation: CASSFPLRTPNTGELFF. Combining the CDR3 with reference TRBV11-2 and TRBJ2-2 gives the whole variable domain EAGVAQSPRYKIIEKRQSVAFWCNPISGHATLYWYQQILGQGPKLLIQFQNNGVVDDSQLPKDRFSAERLKGVDSTLKIQPAKLEDSAVYLCASSFPLRTPNTGELFFGEGSRLTVL.

This clone was detected a few times. The chain uses TRBV5-1 and TRBJ2-6, with no clear D. This CDR3 contains 14 residues. Germline V lookup: CDR1 SGHRS, CDR2 YFSETQ. V was trimmed by 5 bases and J by 0 bases, leaving 6 bases between them. The CDR3 coding sequence is TGCGCCAGCAGATCAGTCTCTGGGGCCAACGTCCTGACTTTC. Translating gives CASRSVSGANVLTF.

The chain has TRBV7-2 and TRBJ1-1; a weak D match, TRBD1 (6 bases). The CDR3 has 14 amino acids. CDR1 SGHTA and CDR2 FQGNSA come from the germline V gene. Trimming removed 5 bases from V and 4 bases from J, with 14 bases in between. The CDR3 sequence is CASSLQGYGTEAFF. CDR3 DNA sequence: TGTGCCAGCAGCCTACAGGGATATGGCACTGAAGCTTTCTTT.

This clone appeared a few times. This sequence joins TRBV5-1 and TRBJ2-3; D gene unclear. CDR3 length equals 17 residues. The germline V gene has CDR1 SGHRS and CDR2 YFSETQ. V was trimmed by 0 bases and J by 2 bases, leaving 16 bases between them. CDR3 protein: CASSLAKSSLVTDTQYF. The DNA of the CDR3 is TGCGCCAGCAGCTTGGCAAAATCTAGTCTGGTCACAGATACGCAGTATTTT.

The V and J genes are TRBV7-8 and TRBJ2-2, with TRBD2 as a possible D gene (7 bases). The CDR3 is made up of 17 amino acids. Trimming removed 2 bases at V and 3 bases at J, with 16 bases between. Germline values: CDR1 SGHVS, CDR2 FQNEAQ. CDR3 residues: CASSLSLRGADTGELFF. CDR3 DNA sequence: TGTGCCAGCAGCTTATCGCTCCGGGGGGCTGACACCGGGGAGCTGTTTTTT.

The genes are TRBV5-6 and TRBJ2-2, with D perhaps TRBD2 (5 bases). V was cut by 2 bases and J by 6 bases, with 17 bases left in between. The CDR3 extends over 16 amino acids. CDR1 is SGHDT, CDR2 YYEEEE, per germline. Here the CDR3 DNA reads TGTGCCAGCAGCTTCGGAATGGACTCATTTGCCGGGGAGCTGTTTTTT. As protein: CASSFGMDSFAGELFF.